One and the same sample provided the 19 T cell receptor beta chains below, sequenced in a study of vaccination and CD4 T cells after COVID-19. Treatment noted: roughly nine-day PBMC culture with coronavirus spike peptide pools or control peptides (ViraFEST assay). Cultured CD4+ T-cell DNA underwent Oncomine TCR Beta short-read sequencing. TCRdb itself ran the PCR reads through MiXCR, one entry per CDR3 protein. This table holds approximately 9,300 distinct CDR3 sequences, roughly 60% found once. For these receptors, no antigen is known. Sample: CD4+ T cells from blood, cultured in vitro. The receptors originated from a human donor who had recovered from COVID-19.

The chain links TRBV10-1 to TRBJ1-1; D not certain. Germline assignment: CDR1 WNHNN and CDR2 SYGVQD (reference sequence). Trimming cost V 9 bases and J 2 bases, with 10 bases left between them. This CDR3 region has 12 residues. In nucleotides, the CDR3 is TGCGCCAGGAAATGCCCAAACACTGAAGCTTTCTTT. It translates to CARKCPNTEAFF.

The genes are TRBV6-1 and TRBJ1-1; D gene uncertain. With 6 bases removed from V and 1 base from J, the gap between germline ends came to 15 bases. The CDR3 consists of 15 residues. Germline V gene sequence: CDR1 MNHNS, CDR2 SASEGT. DNA of the CDR3: TGTGCCAGCAGGGACCCCGGGAGGCAGAACACTGAAGCTTTCTTT. It encodes CASRDPGRQNTEAFF.

V usage is TRBV11-3 and J usage is TRBJ1-6; D not certain. Germline V lookup: CDR1 SGHNT, CDR2 YENEEA. The CDR3 covers 14 residues. V was trimmed by 3 bases and J by 5 bases, leaving 8 bases between them. DNA for the CDR3: TGTGCCAGCAGCTTGGGCAGCGATAATTCACCCCTCCACTTT. It is translated as CASSLGSDNSPLHF.

The rearrangement links TRBV10-3 to TRBJ1-5; D call uncertain. Trimming cost V 7 bases and J 4 bases, with 11 bases left between them. Per germline, CDR1 ENHRY and CDR2 SYGVKD. This CDR3 is built from 13 residues. CDR3 bases: TGTGCCATCACTGGGCAGGAGAATCAGCCCCAGCATTTT. It is translated as CAITGQENQPQHF.

This sequence joins TRBV7-4 and TRBJ2-3; TRBD1 is a possible D gene (5 bases). The V gene lost 4 bases and the J gene lost 2 bases, with 19 bases spanning the gap. The CDR3 totals 17 residues. The germline CDR1 and CDR2 sequences are SGHVT and SQSDAQ. CDR3 sequence reads: CASSSPHRARATDTQYF. The CDR3 DNA sequence: TGTGCCAGCAGCTCTCCTCATCGTGCCAGGGCCACAGATACGCAGTATTTT.

The chain has TRBV27 and TRBJ2-2; the match to TRBD1 covers 8 bases. CDR3 length equals 20 residues. Germline V CDR1 and CDR2: MNHEY, SMNVEV (reference sequence). Trimming at V came to 3 bases and at J to 4 bases, leaving 19 bases not matched to a gene. This chain's CDR3 is CASSFVKLDRATFGTGELFF. The CDR3 bases are TGTGCCAGCAGTTTCGTAAAGTTGGACAGGGCCACTTTTGGCACCGGGGAGCTGTTTTTT.

This chain joins TRBV21-1 and TRBJ1-6. TRBV21-1 has pseudogene status. The CDR3 spans 18 residues. Here the CDR3 DNA reads TGTGCCAGCAGCAGGAGGGCCGGGATCAGCCCCTATAATTCACCCCTCCACTTT. The encoded protein is CASSRRAGISPYNSPLHF.

The chain has TRBV12-3 or TRBV12-4 and TRBJ1-2; 7 bases line up with TRBD1. The V gene end was trimmed by 6 bases and the J gene end by 4 bases; junction bases not matched to a gene: 8. There are 14 residues in the CDR3. CDR3: CASSPRGLSYGYTF. In nucleotides, the CDR3 is TGTGCCAGCAGCCCAAGGGGGCTGAGCTATGGCTACACCTTC.

J is TRBJ2-1 and V is TRBV20-1; possibly TRBD1 for D (5 bases). V was shortened by 1 base and J by 4 bases, with 11 bases between the two germline ends. Germline CDR1 and CDR2: DFQATT and SNEGSKA (reference sequence). This CDR3 spans 14 amino acids. The CDR3 region is CSARGRTLYNEQFF. In nucleotides, the CDR3 is TGCAGTGCTAGAGGACGGACACTGTACAATGAGCAGTTCTTC.

This chain connects TRBV15 to TRBJ2-1, with 10 bases lining up with TRBD2. CDR1 and CDR2 from the germline V gene are LNHNV and YYDKDF (reference sequence). Trimming at V came to 7 bases and at J to 7 bases, leaving 13 bases not matched to a gene. CDR3 size: 16 residues. The CDR3 is CATTFQSGRARNEQFF. For the CDR3, the DNA is TGTGCCACCACTTTCCAAAGCGGGAGGGCCCGTAATGAGCAGTTCTTC.

The chain couples TRBV5-1 to TRBJ1-2; 8 nucleotides line up with TRBD1. The CDR3 sequence is 14 residues long. Germline trimming cut 3 bases from V and 7 bases from J; bases unmatched to any gene: 8. Germline CDR1 and CDR2: SGHRS and YFSETQ. CDR3 loop: CASSSGQGESGYTF. The CDR3 DNA reads TGCGCCAGCAGCTCCGGACAGGGAGAATCTGGCTACACCTTC.

The chain links TRBV24-1 to TRBJ2-1, with 7 bases aligning to TRBD1. Germline loops: CDR1 KGHDR, CDR2 SFDVKD. Trimming took 3 bases from V and 7 from J; bases not matched to a gene: 5. The CDR3 consists of 14 residues. CDR3 residues: CATSDPKTGNEQFF. The DNA for the CDR3 is TGTGCCACCAGTGATCCCAAGACAGGGAATGAGCAGTTCTTC.

Written as DNA, the CDR3 is TGTGCCAGCAGCTCACAGGGGGCTAACTATGGCTACACCTTC. As protein: CASSSQGANYGYTF. This chain uses TRBV7-2 with TRBJ1-2; 8 nucleotides match TRBD1. Per germline, CDR1 SGHTA and CDR2 FQGNSA. There are 14 residues in the CDR3. V lost 4 bases and J lost 0; bases outside the gene matches: 1.

This clonotype came up once. This chain joins TRBV27 and TRBJ2-7; D is unresolved. The CDR3 consists of 13 residues. V lost 4 bases, J lost 2 bases, and 9 bases lay in between. The germline CDR1 and CDR2 sequences are MNHEY and SMNVEV (reference sequence). CDR3 nucleotides: TGTGCCAGCAGTTCGCTCGCGCCCTACGAGCAGTACTTC. Protein: CASSSLAPYEQYF.

This chain connects TRBV28 to TRBJ1-6; D is unresolved. The germline CDR1 and CDR2 sequences are MDHEN and SYDVKM. V lost 2 bases, J lost 5 bases, and 10 bases lay in between. This CDR3 spans 15 amino acids. The CDR3, as DNA: TGTGCCAGCAGTTTAAATCCTGGAAATAATTCACCCCTCCACTTT. This gives the protein CASSLNPGNNSPLHF.

This chain connects TRBV27 to TRBJ1-4; D is uncertain. V was pared by 5 bases and J by 5 bases, with 15 bases between. From germline, CDR1 is MNHEY and CDR2 SMNVEV (reference sequence). The CDR3 contains 15 residues. The chain's CDR3 is CASSLRTARNEKLFF. The DNA of the CDR3 is TGTGCCAGCAGTCTTCGGACGGCGCGAAATGAAAAACTGTTTTTT.

The chain carries TRBV7-2 and TRBJ1-1; D is ambiguous. The germline CDR1 and CDR2 sequences are SGHTA and FQGNSA. The CDR3 has 14 residues. Between the trimmed V and J ends, which lost 7 bases and 4 bases, there was a span of 16 bases. CDR3: CASTPVKASTEAFF. The CDR3 region has the DNA TGTGCCAGCACCCCCGTCAAGGCGAGCACTGAAGCTTTCTTT.

This chain joins TRBV30 and TRBJ1-2; D gene uncertain. Germline V gene sequence: CDR1 GTSNPN, CDR2 SVGIG (reference sequence). V was clipped by 0 bases and J by 5 bases, with 10 bases between them. The CDR3 is 13 residues long. The CDR3 loop is CAWSVQQSYGYTF. As DNA, the CDR3 is TGTGCCTGGAGTGTACAACAGTCTTATGGCTACACCTTC.

Here the CDR3 DNA reads TGTGCCACCAGCAGAGCTAGTAATCAGCCCCAGCATTTT. Translating gives CATSRASNQPQHF. This sequence joins TRBV15 and TRBJ1-5; no clear D. Per the germline V gene, CDR1 is LNHNV and CDR2 is YYDKDF (reference sequence). V lost 1 base and J 4 bases, leaving 5 bases between the germline ends. The CDR3 sequence is 13 residues long. The full variable domain, rest sourced from reference TRBV15 and TRBJ1-5, is DAMVIQNPRYQVTQFGKPVTLSCSQTLNHNVMYWYQQKSSQAPKLLFHYYDKDFNNEADTPDNFQSRRPNTSFCFLDIRSPGLGDTAMYLCATSRASNQPQHFGDGTRLSIL.